A selection of T cell receptor beta chains follows, all from one sample in a study of T cells in localized non-small cell lung cancer. This table comes from immunoSEQ multiplex PCR, and its TCRdb copy is limited to in-frame clones, with some not included. The sample includes about 26,000 clones, 82% of them seen just once. Sequencing was performed on peripheral blood, taken before any cancer treatment. These receptor sequences come from a woman aged 35-75 years with stage I lung adenocarcinoma. Both conserved end residues are part of each CDR3. The order of the fields is clone size, J gene, D gene, V gene, CDR3 length, CDR3 protein, CDR3 DNA. D genes are given only for firm matches. Expanded clones get a size class; other rows say once, few or many, or leave the size out.

abundance: .
j_gene: TRBJ1-5
d_gene: TRBD1
v_gene: TRBV9
len: 15
CDR3aa: CASSVTGQANQPQHF
CDR3nt: TGTGCCAGCAGCGTGACCGGACAGGCGAATCAGCCCCAGCATTTT

abundance: .
j_gene: TRBJ2-5
d_gene: .
v_gene: TRBV30
len: 16
CDR3aa: CAWVALGQPPGETQYF
CDR3nt: TGTGCCTGGGTGGCCCTAGGACAGCCGCCGGGCGAGACCCAGTACTTC

abundance: once
j_gene: TRBJ2-2
d_gene: TRBD2
v_gene: TRBV2
len: 15
CDR3aa: CASSEVGGESGELFF
CDR3nt: TGTGCCAGCAGTGAAGTTGGGGGGGAGAGCGGGGAGCTGTTTTTT

abundance: .
j_gene: TRBJ1-5
d_gene: .
v_gene: TRBV5-5
len: 13
CDR3aa: CASSLADDQPQHF
CDR3nt: TGTGCCAGCAGCTTGGCAGACGATCAGCCCCAGCATTTT

abundance: once
j_gene: TRBJ1-2
d_gene: .
v_gene: TRBV9
len: 14
CDR3aa: CASSVIPPVYGYTF
CDR3nt: TGTGCCAGCAGCGTAATACCCCCCGTCTATGGCTACACCTTC

abundance: .
j_gene: TRBJ2-5
d_gene: .
v_gene: TRBV6-6
len: 12
CDR3aa: CASSLTRETQYF
CDR3nt: TGTGCCAGCAGTCTGACACGAGAGACCCAGTACTTC

abundance: .
j_gene: TRBJ1-4
d_gene: TRBD1
v_gene: TRBV27
len: 14
CDR3aa: CASSFTGVNEKLFF
CDR3nt: TGTGCCAGCAGTTTCACAGGGGTTAATGAAAAACTGTTTTTT

abundance: .
j_gene: TRBJ2-3
d_gene: .
v_gene: TRBV9
len: 14
CDR3aa: CASSFGTSTDTQYF
CDR3nt: TGTGCCAGCAGCTTCGGGACAAGCACAGATACGCAGTATTTT

abundance: .
j_gene: TRBJ2-5
d_gene: .
v_gene: TRBV5-8
len: 16
CDR3aa: CASSSPWRDWQETQYF
CDR3nt: TGTGCCAGCAGCTCCCCTTGGCGGGACTGGCAAGAGACCCAGTACTTC

abundance: .
j_gene: TRBJ2-5
d_gene: .
v_gene: TRBV7-2
len: 13
CDR3aa: CASTPTREETQYF
CDR3nt: TGTGCCAGCACTCCCACCAGGGAAGAGACCCAGTACTTC

abundance: .
j_gene: TRBJ2-2
d_gene: .
v_gene: TRBV4-3
len: 14
CDR3aa: CASSQAEVTGELFF
CDR3nt: TGCGCCAGCAGCCAAGCCGAGGTCACCGGGGAGCTGTTTTTT

abundance: .
j_gene: TRBJ2-6
d_gene: .
v_gene: TRBV11-2
len: 17
CDR3aa: CASSSFATGGGANVLTF
CDR3nt: TGTGCCAGCAGCTCATTTGCCACCGGTGGAGGGGCCAACGTCCTGACTTTC

abundance: .
j_gene: TRBJ2-1
d_gene: TRBD1
v_gene: TRBV7-2
len: 17
CDR3aa: CASSLEVVGQGRNEQFF
CDR3nt: TGTGCCAGCAGCTTAGAGGTGGTGGGACAGGGGAGGAATGAGCAGTTCTTC

abundance: .
j_gene: TRBJ2-7
d_gene: TRBD2
v_gene: TRBV10-3
len: 18
CDR3aa: CAISESGLAGPATYEQYF
CDR3nt: TGTGCCATCAGTGAGTCGGGACTAGCGGGGCCCGCTACCTACGAGCAGTACTTC

abundance: once
j_gene: TRBJ2-5
d_gene: .
v_gene: TRBV7-9
len: 13
CDR3aa: CASSLLPQETQYF
CDR3nt: TGTGCCAGCAGCCTCCTGCCCCAAGAGACCCAGTACTTC

abundance: .
j_gene: TRBJ2-7
d_gene: .
v_gene: TRBV10-3
len: 15
CDR3aa: CAIKQRAGFNYEQYF
CDR3nt: TGTGCCATTAAGCAGAGGGCAGGGTTTAACTACGAGCAGTACTTC

abundance: .
j_gene: TRBJ2-7
d_gene: .
v_gene: TRBV21-1
len: 12
CDR3aa: CASRADNYEQYF
CDR3nt: TGTGCCAGCAGGGCCGATAACTACGAGCAGTACTTC

abundance: .
j_gene: TRBJ1-1
d_gene: .
v_gene: TRBV21-1
len: 17
CDR3aa: CASSKKSGRGWGTEAFF
CDR3nt: TGTGCCAGCAGCAAAAAAAGCGGCAGGGGGTGGGGCACTGAAGCTTTCTTT

abundance: once
j_gene: TRBJ2-3
d_gene: TRBD2
v_gene: TRBV19
len: 14
CDR3aa: CASRTSGGTDTQYF
CDR3nt: TGTGCCAGTAGGACTAGCGGGGGGACAGATACGCAGTATTTT

abundance: once
j_gene: TRBJ1-1
d_gene: .
v_gene: TRBV5-1
len: 15
CDR3aa: CASSTYGAMNTEAFF
CDR3nt: TGCGCCAGCAGCACATACGGGGCCATGAACACTGAAGCTTTCTTT

abundance: .
j_gene: TRBJ1-1
d_gene: .
v_gene: TRBV20-1
len: 11
CDR3aa: CSVPAFTEAFF
CDR3nt: TGCAGTGTCCCGGCCTTCACTGAAGCTTTCTTT

abundance: .
j_gene: TRBJ2-5
d_gene: .
v_gene: TRBV5-8
len: 16
CDR3aa: CASSLVFSARTETQYF
CDR3nt: TGTGCCAGCAGCTTGGTATTTTCGGCTAGAACAGAGACCCAGTACTTC

abundance: .
j_gene: TRBJ1-6
d_gene: .
v_gene: TRBV9
len: 16
CDR3aa: CASSVEGGGGNSPLHF
CDR3nt: TGTGCCAGCAGCGTAGAAGGGGGGGGCGGTAATTCACCCCTCCACTTT

abundance: .
j_gene: TRBJ1-2
d_gene: .
v_gene: TRBV5-1
len: 16
CDR3aa: CASSSQGGGWSYGYTF
CDR3nt: TGCGCCAGCAGCTCCCAAGGGGGGGGCTGGAGCTATGGCTACACCTTC

abundance: few
j_gene: TRBJ1-5
d_gene: .
v_gene: TRBV19
len: 14
CDR3aa: CASKSQHSNQPQHF
CDR3nt: TGTGCCAGTAAAAGTCAACATAGCAATCAGCCCCAGCATTTT

abundance: .
j_gene: TRBJ1-5
d_gene: TRBD1
v_gene: TRBV10-3
len: 13
CDR3aa: CAIRQGLGQPQHF
CDR3nt: TGTGCCATTAGACAGGGGTTAGGACAGCCCCAGCATTTT

abundance: .
j_gene: TRBJ1-4
d_gene: .
v_gene: TRBV5-4
len: 14
CDR3aa: CASSESGASEKLFF
CDR3nt: TGTGCCAGCAGCGAAAGTGGGGCGAGTGAAAAACTGTTTTTT

abundance: once
j_gene: TRBJ2-7
d_gene: .
v_gene: TRBV4-3
len: 15
CDR3aa: CASSQVQGNLYEQYF
CDR3nt: TGCGCCAGCAGCCAAGTGCAGGGTAATTTGTACGAGCAGTACTTC

abundance: .
j_gene: TRBJ1-2
d_gene: .
v_gene: TRBV5-3
len: 15
CDR3aa: CARSFGSSPLYGYTF
CDR3nt: TGTGCCAGAAGCTTTGGCAGCTCGCCCCTCTATGGCTACACCTTC

abundance: .
j_gene: TRBJ1-3
d_gene: .
v_gene: TRBV9
len: 18
CDR3aa: CASSVGLGEWRDRDTIYF
CDR3nt: TGTGCCAGCAGCGTAGGCCTTGGAGAATGGAGGGACCGGGACACCATATATTTT

abundance: few
j_gene: TRBJ1-6
d_gene: .
v_gene: TRBV19
len: 14
CDR3aa: CASRRGQWESPLHF
CDR3nt: TGTGCCAGTAGAAGAGGACAGTGGGAATCACCCCTCCACTTT

abundance: .
j_gene: TRBJ1-2
d_gene: TRBD1
v_gene: TRBV7-2
len: 14
CDR3aa: CASQGQGLNYGYTF
CDR3nt: TGTGCCAGCCAGGGACAGGGACTTAACTATGGCTACACCTTC

abundance: .
j_gene: TRBJ2-5
d_gene: TRBD2
v_gene: TRBV6-5
len: 14
CDR3aa: CASSYREAQETQYF
CDR3nt: TGTGCTAGCAGTTACCGGGAGGCCCAAGAGACCCAGTACTTC

abundance: .
j_gene: TRBJ2-3
d_gene: .
v_gene: TRBV6-5
len: 13
CDR3aa: CASSATVKDTQYF
CDR3nt: TGTGCCAGCAGCGCAACGGTAAAAGATACGCAGTATTTT

abundance: .
j_gene: TRBJ1-6
d_gene: TRBD1
v_gene: TRBV4-3
len: 17
CDR3aa: CASSQDRGSSYNSPLHF
CDR3nt: TGCGCCAGCAGCCAGGACAGGGGAAGCTCCTATAATTCACCCCTCCACTTT

abundance: .
j_gene: TRBJ2-2
d_gene: TRBD2
v_gene: TRBV7-2
len: 16
CDR3aa: CASSFFSGGGTGELFF
CDR3nt: TGTGCCAGCAGCTTCTTTAGCGGGGGGGGCACCGGGGAGCTGTTTTTT

abundance: .
j_gene: TRBJ2-5
d_gene: TRBD1
v_gene: TRBV5-1
len: 16
CDR3aa: CASSLAGQGAQETQYF
CDR3nt: TGCGCCAGCAGCTTGGCGGGGCAGGGGGCCCAAGAGACCCAGTACTTC

abundance: .
j_gene: TRBJ1-3
d_gene: .
v_gene: TRBV19
len: 15
CDR3aa: CASSIGSDSGNTIYF
CDR3nt: TGTGCCAGTAGTATAGGGTCGGACTCTGGAAACACCATATATTTT

abundance: .
j_gene: TRBJ2-1
d_gene: .
v_gene: TRBV29-1
len: 14
CDR3aa: CSVEEGIESNEQFF
CDR3nt: TGCAGCGTTGAAGAGGGGATAGAATCCAATGAGCAGTTCTTC

abundance: .
j_gene: TRBJ2-1
d_gene: .
v_gene: TRBV15
len: 15
CDR3aa: CATSRDRESLREQFF
CDR3nt: TGTGCCACCAGCAGAGACAGGGAAAGTCTAAGGGAGCAGTTCTTC

abundance: .
j_gene: TRBJ2-7
d_gene: TRBD1
v_gene: TRBV5-1
len: 14
CDR3aa: CASSLGQGGNEQYF
CDR3nt: TGCGCCAGCAGCTTAGGACAGGGAGGAAACGAGCAGTACTTC

abundance: .
j_gene: TRBJ2-1
d_gene: TRBD2
v_gene: TRBV10-3
len: 15
CDR3aa: CAISITSGGYNEQFF
CDR3nt: TGTGCCATCAGCATCACTAGCGGGGGTTACAATGAGCAGTTCTTC

abundance: .
j_gene: TRBJ2-3
d_gene: TRBD2
v_gene: TRBV5-1
len: 16
CDR3aa: CASSSGLAGGSATQYF
CDR3nt: TGCGCCAGCAGCTCGGGACTAGCGGGGGGTTCGGCTACGCAGTATTTT